What follows are 14 T cell receptor beta chains derived from one specimen sequenced in a study of human T cells and chemical hapten exposure (dated by TCRdb to the early 2020s). Library preparation was by RACE. The sequencer was a NextSeq 500. TCRdb reworked the public reads: Q25 trimming with fastp, MiXCR clone assembly, productive beta chains retained. Under each unique CDR3 protein, matching rows form one entry showing the most common genes and DNA. For this sample there are 300,000 to 450,000 distinct CDR3 sequences; approximately 5% appear just once. Clones ranked in the top ten supply just over 2.5% of the sample. The label giving this sample's time point can be read as: pre-sensitization, week 0. Sample treatment or condition, as interpreted from the label and publication: therapeutic diphenylcyclopropenone sensitization with weekly scalp DPC. Material: whole blood, obtained in connection with sensitization to the hapten diphenylcyclopropenone (DPC). The origin of the receptors is a woman aged 45 to 65 with alopecia areata. Some clones in this sample may be carry-over from other donors' samples.

The chain uses TRBV6-6 and TRBJ2-1; tentatively, D is TRBD2 (6 bases). This CDR3 spans 15 amino acids. V was pared by 3 bases and J by 8 bases, with 17 bases between. Per the germline V gene, CDR1 is MNHNY and CDR2 is SVGAGI (reference sequence). CDR3 coding DNA: TGTGCCAGCAGTTATGCGGCGGGAAGGGAATATGAGCAGTTCTTC. Protein sequence: CASSYAAGREYEQFF.

This clonotype was recorded a few times. Here the CDR3 reads CASSLRTFEETQYF. The CDR3 region has the DNA TGTGCCAGCAGCTTACGGACATTTGAGGAGACCCAGTACTTC. The J gene is TRBJ2-5, the V gene TRBV13; weak D call: TRBD1 (5 bases). The CDR3 has 14 amino acids. Germline CDR1 PRHDT, CDR2 FYEKMQ (reference sequence). With 2 bases removed from V and 5 bases from J, the gap between germline ends came to 12 bases.

This clonotype was recorded at least ten times. V usage is TRBV28 and J usage is TRBJ1-6; 8 bases are shared with TRBD1. Germline V gives CDR1 MDHEN, CDR2 SYDVKM. V trimming: 1 base; J trimming: 9 bases; junction bases outside the gene matches: 5. This CDR3 is 15 amino acids long. CDR3 bases: TGTGCCAGCAGTTTATCTGGACAGGGTGGTTCACCCCTCCACTTT. Amino acids: CASSLSGQGGSPLHF.

This clonotype has a count of ten or more. The V call is TRBV20-1, the J call TRBJ2-7, with D possibly being TRBD1 (6 bases). Per the germline V gene, CDR1 is DFQATT and CDR2 is SNEGSKA (reference sequence). The length of the CDR3 is 16 residues. V was trimmed by 0 bases and J by 2 bases, leaving 17 bases between them. CDR3 amino acids: CSAREVQGSSAYEQYF. CDR3 in DNA: TGCAGTGCTAGAGAGGTCCAGGGGTCCTCTGCCTACGAGCAGTACTTC.

The chain couples TRBV9 to TRBJ2-7; weak D call: TRBD1 (6 bases). Between the trimmed V and J ends, which lost 4 bases and 2 bases, there was a span of 16 bases. Germline-derived CDR1 and CDR2 are SGDLS and YYNGEE. The CDR3 is made up of 15 amino acids. In DNA form, the CDR3 reads TGTGCCAGCAGCCTAACCGGGACATCCCCCTACGAGCAGTACTTC. It codes for CASSLTGTSPYEQYF. Variable domain in full (rest from reference TRBV9 and TRBJ2-7): DSGVTQTPKHLITATGQRVTLRCSPRSGDLSVYWYQQSLDQGLQFLIQYYNGEERAKGNILERFSAQQFPDLHSELNLSSLELGDSALYFCASSLTGTSPYEQYFGPGTRLTVT.

In its sample, this clonotype was seen many times. The CDR3, as DNA: TGTGCCAGCAGCTTGGCGGTAGGGGCCACTGAAGCTTTCTTT. Translated: CASSLAVGATEAFF. The chain has TRBV5-6 and TRBJ1-1, with D possibly being TRBD1 (5 bases). In germline, CDR1 is SGHDT, CDR2 YYEEEE. The CDR3 spans 14 residues. Trimming took 0 bases from V and 4 from J, leaving 10 bases between them.

This chain links TRBV20-1 with TRBJ2-3; TRBD2 is a possible D gene (7 bases). Trimming shortened V by 4 bases and J by 5 bases, and 16 bases separated the two germline ends. The germline V gene encodes CDR1 DFQATT and CDR2 SNEGSKA (reference sequence). The CDR3 runs 14 residues. CDR3: CSANREGQGDTQYF. The DNA for the CDR3 is TGCAGTGCTAACAGGGAGGGGCAGGGAGATACGCAGTATTTT.

This chain uses TRBV6-5 with TRBJ2-1, with 15 bases lining up with TRBD2. The CDR3 covers 16 residues. The germline V gene has CDR1 MNHEY and CDR2 SVGAGI. V lost 5 bases, J lost 8 bases, and 7 bases stayed unmatched. Written as DNA, the CDR3 is TGTGCCAGCAGTCTCGGACTAGCGGGGGGGCGGGATGAGCAGTTCTTC. Translating gives CASSLGLAGGRDEQFF.

Only a few counts were recorded for this clonotype. The gene calls are TRBV20-1 and TRBJ1-5, with D possibly being TRBD1 (6 bases). The V end was cut by 7 bases, the J end by 1 base, with 8 bases between. CDR3 length: 12 residues. The germline gives CDR1 DFQATT, CDR2 SNEGSKA (reference sequence). The CDR3 DNA sequence: TGCAGTGGGGGGCTGAGCAATCAGCCCCAGCATTTT. This translates into CSGGLSNQPQHF.

The table lists this clonotype with many counts. This chain uses TRBV11-2 with TRBJ2-2; 7 bases match TRBD1. With V trimmed by 1 base and J by 6 bases, 8 bases remained unmatched. Per germline, CDR1 SGHAT and CDR2 FQNNGV. The CDR3 sequence is 16 residues long. The CDR3, as DNA: TGTGCCAGCAGCTTAGGCACCGGGACAGAAGCCGGGGAGCTGTTTTTT. Translated, it gives CASSLGTGTEAGELFF.

This clonotype showed up just a few times. V usage is TRBV24-1 and J usage is TRBJ1-2; D not certain. The CDR3 is made up of 13 amino acids. Deletions cut 4 bases from V and 4 bases from J, with 9 bases between. The V gene's germline CDR1 is KGHDR and CDR2 SFDVKD. The CDR3 here is CATSDRSGYGYTF. The CDR3 bases are TGTGCCACCAGTGACAGGTCCGGCTATGGCTACACCTTC.

This clonotype was picked up many times. J is TRBJ2-2 and V is TRBV27; D not certain. Germline CDR1 and CDR2: MNHEY and SMNVEV (reference sequence). Trimming stripped 4 bases from V and 3 bases from J, with 6 bases between. The CDR3 is made up of 13 amino acids. The DNA for the CDR3 is TGTGCCAGCAGTTCGACGTACACCGGGGAGCTGTTTTTT. Translating gives CASSSTYTGELFF.

J is TRBJ1-1 and V is TRBV6-1; possible D gene TRBD1, 5 bases. CDR1 is MNHNS, CDR2 SASEGT, per germline. The CDR3 loop spans 14 amino acids. V lost 6 bases, J lost 1 base, and 12 bases lay in between. The CDR3 coding sequence is TGTGCCAGCAGGGCGGGGGGACGGAACACTGAAGCTTTCTTT. It encodes CASRAGGRNTEAFF.

This clonotype has ten or more counts. The chain carries TRBV7-9 and TRBJ2-1; 8 nucleotides line up with TRBD2. CDR3 length equals 16 residues. V was pared by 5 bases and J by 7 bases, with 13 bases of the junction left unmatched. Germline values: CDR1 SEHNR, CDR2 FQNEAQ (reference sequence). The CDR3 DNA reads TGTGCCAGCAGCGACCCGATCGGGAGGGAGGGGAATGAGCAGTTCTTC. It specifies CASSDPIGREGNEQFF.